This TCR beta chain comes out of a study of blood T cell dynamics during melanoma immunotherapy. Germline values: CDR1 SGHNT, CDR2 YENEEA. This CDR3 contains 16 residues. V was pared by 1 base and J by 2 bases, with 12 bases between. Clones were read by immunoSEQ multiplex PCR, and TCRdb kept only the in-frame ones, dropping some. The sample records about 14,000 clones, roughly 85% being singletons. Sample time point: week 3, after first cycle of checkpoint inhibitor. One draw preceded checkpoint blockade; another followed its first cycle at week 3. Response was assessed by RECIST 1.1 at 12 weeks, except a couple of rapid progressors.

This sample comprised blood, obtained from a patient treated with checkpoint blockade. The source is a human donor with melanoma. This chain uses TRBV11-3 with TRBJ2-1; D not certain. CDR3 residues: CASSLATVGAYNEQFF. In DNA, the CDR3 is TGTGCCAGCAGCTTAGCCACAGTTGGTGCCTACAATGAGCAGTTCTTC.